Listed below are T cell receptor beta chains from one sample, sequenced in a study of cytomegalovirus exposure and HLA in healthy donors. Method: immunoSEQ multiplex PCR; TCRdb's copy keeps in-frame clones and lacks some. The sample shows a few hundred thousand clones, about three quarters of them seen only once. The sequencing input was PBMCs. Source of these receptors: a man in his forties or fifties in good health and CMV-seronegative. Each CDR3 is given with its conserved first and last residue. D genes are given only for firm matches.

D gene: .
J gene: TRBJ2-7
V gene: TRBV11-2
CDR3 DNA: TGTGCCAGCACCCTGAGGGCCGCGCAGGGACTCTACGAGCAGTACTTC
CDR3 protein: CASTLRAAQGLYEQYF

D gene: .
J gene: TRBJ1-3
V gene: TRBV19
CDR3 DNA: TGTGCCAGTAGTCGAAGAAACAGAGGAAACACCATATATTTT
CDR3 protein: CASSRRNRGNTIYF

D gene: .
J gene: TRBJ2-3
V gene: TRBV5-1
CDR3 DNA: TGCGCCAGCAGCCGCGGGGACGACACAGATACGCAGTATTTT
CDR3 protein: CASSRGDDTDTQYF

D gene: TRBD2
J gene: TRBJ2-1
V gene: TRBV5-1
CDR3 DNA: TGCGCCAGCAGCCCTAGGAGCGGGGGCTCCTACAATGAGCAGTTCTTC
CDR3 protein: CASSPRSGGSYNEQFF

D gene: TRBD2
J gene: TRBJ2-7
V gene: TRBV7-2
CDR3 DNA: TGTGCCAGCAGCTCGGGACTAGCGGGTTTCTACGAGCAGTACTTC
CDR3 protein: CASSSGLAGFYEQYF

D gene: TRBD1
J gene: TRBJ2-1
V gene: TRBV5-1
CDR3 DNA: TGCGCCAGCAGCTTCCGGGACAGGGTCTACAATGAGCAGTTCTTC
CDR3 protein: CASSFRDRVYNEQFF

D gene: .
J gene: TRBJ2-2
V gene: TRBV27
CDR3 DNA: TGTGCCAGCAGTTTTAGCACCTCGAACACCGGGGAGCTGTTTTTT
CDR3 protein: CASSFSTSNTGELFF

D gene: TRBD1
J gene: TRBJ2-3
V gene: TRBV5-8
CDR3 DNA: TGTGCCAGCAGCTTGGGACAGGGCATCACAGATACGCAGTATTTT
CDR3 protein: CASSLGQGITDTQYF

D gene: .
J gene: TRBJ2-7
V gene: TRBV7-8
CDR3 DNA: TGTGCCAGCAGCCAGAGGACTGTTAGCTCCTACGAGCAGTACTTC
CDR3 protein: CASSQRTVSSYEQYF

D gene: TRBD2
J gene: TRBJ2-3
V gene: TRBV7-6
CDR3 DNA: TGTGCCAGCAGCTCAATAGCGGGAGGGCGGGGTACGCAGTATTTT
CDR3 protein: CASSSIAGGRGTQYF

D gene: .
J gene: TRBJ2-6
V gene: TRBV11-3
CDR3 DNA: TGTGCCAGCAGCTTAGGGGAGTCTGGGGCCAACGTCCTGACTTTC
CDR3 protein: CASSLGESGANVLTF

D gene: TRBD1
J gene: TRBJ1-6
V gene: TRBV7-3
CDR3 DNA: TGTGCCAGCAGCTCTTTAGGGGGCGGGTCACCCCTCCACTTT
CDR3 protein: CASSSLGGGSPLHF

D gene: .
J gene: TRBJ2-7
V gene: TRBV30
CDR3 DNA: TGTGCCTGGGTGGGGGCTAGTACCCACGAGCAGTACTTC
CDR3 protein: CAWVGASTHEQYF

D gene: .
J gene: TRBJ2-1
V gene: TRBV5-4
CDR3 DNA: TGTGCCAGCAGCTCTGACAGGAGGAAGGAGCAGTTCTTC
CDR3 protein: CASSSDRRKEQFF

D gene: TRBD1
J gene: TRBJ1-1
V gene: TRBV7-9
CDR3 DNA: TGTGCCAGCAGCCCGGGACAGACGAACACTGAAGCTTTCTTT
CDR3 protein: CASSPGQTNTEAFF

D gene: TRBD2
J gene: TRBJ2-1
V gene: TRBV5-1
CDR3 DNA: TGCGCCAGCAGCCTACTAGCGGGGGGCTCCTACAATGAGCAGTTCTTC
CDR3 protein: CASSLLAGGSYNEQFF

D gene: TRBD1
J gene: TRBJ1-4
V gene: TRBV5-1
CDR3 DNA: TGCGCCAGCAGCTTGGACGCAGGGGGGTCGAGAAAACTGTTTTTT
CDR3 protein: CASSLDAGGSRKLFF

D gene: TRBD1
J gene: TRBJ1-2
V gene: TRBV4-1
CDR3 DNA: TGCGCCAGCAGCCCCGGAGACAGGGTCGGCTATGGCTACACCTTC
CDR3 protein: CASSPGDRVGYGYTF